A selection of T cell receptor beta chains follows, all from one sample in a study of T cell responses to AZD1222 COVID-19 vaccine. Repertoires were generated with immunoSEQ multiplex PCR, while TCRdb's copy carries only in-frame clones and drops some. The sample has over 120,000 clones, 70% to 90% seen once. The sequenced sample was peripheral blood, obtained 28 days after the second AZD1222 dose. These receptors originate from an adult who received the AZD1222 COVID-19 vaccine. CDR3s include the opening cysteine and the closing phenylalanine or tryptophan. A D gene is named only where the DNA matches it firmly. The size of a clone is reported for some rows only, either as once, few or many, or as a class for expanded clones.

abundance	j_gene	v_gene	d_gene	CDR3nt	CDR3aa
.	TRBJ1-2	TRBV5-1	.	TGCGCCAGCAGCTTCAATGGACTCTATGGCTACACCTTC	CASSFNGLYGYTF
.	TRBJ2-7	TRBV5-1	.	TGCGCCAGCAGCTTGGCCTTAGGGTCGGTGTACGAGCAGTACTTC	CASSLALGSVYEQYF
.	TRBJ2-4	TRBV12-3/TRBV12-4	.	TGTGCCAGCCAAGGTGGGATATCCATTCAGTACTTC	CASQGGISIQYF
.	TRBJ2-7	TRBV19	.	TGTGCCAGTAGTATCCCAGGGGGAGGCGAGCAGTACTTC	CASSIPGGGEQYF
.	TRBJ1-1	TRBV4-1	.	TGCGCCAGCAGCATCCGACAGTGGGACACTGAAGCTTTCTTT	CASSIRQWDTEAFF
.	TRBJ1-5	TRBV18	.	TGTGCCAGCTCAACACAGGGAGGCAATCAGCCCCAGCATTTT	CASSTQGGNQPQHF
.	TRBJ2-2	TRBV5-1	TRBD2	TGCGCCAGCAGCCGACTAGCGGGGGGTAACACCGGGGAGCTGTTTTTT	CASSRLAGGNTGELFF
once	TRBJ2-7	TRBV19	.	TGTGCCAGCCGAGGACAGTTCCCCTACGAGCAGTACTTC	CASRGQFPYEQYF
.	TRBJ2-2	TRBV30	.	TGTGCCTGGGGGGGGACAGCCGGAAACACCGGGGAGCTGTTTTTT	CAWGGTAGNTGELFF
.	TRBJ1-5	TRBV6-1	.	TGTGCCAGCAGTGAAGGGAACTCGTGGGATCAGCCCCAGCATTTT	CASSEGNSWDQPQHF
.	TRBJ1-1	TRBV3-1/TRBV3-2	TRBD1	TGTGCCACTGCAGGGGGTCTCATGAACACTGAAGCTTTCTTT	CATAGGLMNTEAFF
.	TRBJ2-7	TRBV28	.	TGTGCCAGCAGTTTGTCCCCATGGAGCTCCTACGAGCAGTACTTC	CASSLSPWSSYEQYF
.	TRBJ1-6	TRBV2	.	TGTGCCAGCAACCGAGGGCTGGGCTATAATTCACCCCTCCACTTT	CASNRGLGYNSPLHF
.	TRBJ1-1	TRBV27	.	TGTGCCAGCAGTACCGAAAGGGAGGCTGAAGCTTTCTTT	CASSTEREAEAFF
.	TRBJ2-2	TRBV6-6	TRBD1	TGTGCCAGCAGGCCCGACAGGGGGGGTACCGGGGAGCTGTTTTTT	CASRPDRGGTGELFF
.	TRBJ1-5	TRBV5-1	.	TGCGCCAGCAGCTTGACAGGGTTCAGCAATCAGCCCCAGCATTTT	CASSLTGFSNQPQHF
.	TRBJ2-1	TRBV6-4	TRBD2	TGTGCCAGCAGTGGCGGGACTAGCGGGAGCGGCAATGAGCAGTTCTTC	CASSGGTSGSGNEQFF
.	TRBJ1-1	TRBV7-2	.	TGTGCCAGCAGCTTGCAGGGATGGGCTGAAGCTTTCTTT	CASSLQGWAEAFF
.	TRBJ2-1	TRBV12-3/TRBV12-4	TRBD1	TGTGCCAGCACCTCGACAGGGAATGAGCAGTTCTTC	CASTSTGNEQFF
.	TRBJ1-1	TRBV11-2	TRBD1	TGTGCCAGCAGCTTAGCGCAGGGGGCTCCTATGAACACTGAAGCTTTCTTT	CASSLAQGAPMNTEAFF
.	TRBJ1-5	TRBV6-1	.	TGTGCCAGCAGTGAAGCCCCCCACCAGCCCCAGCATTTT	CASSEAPHQPQHF
.	TRBJ1-1	TRBV27	.	TGTGCCAGCCGCCGATCCATTGGGACTAACACTGAAGCTTTCTTT	CASRRSIGTNTEAFF
.	TRBJ2-1	TRBV29-1	TRBD2	TGCAGCGTTGAAGATCGAAGTAGCGGGGCCTACAATGAGCAGTTCTTC	CSVEDRSSGAYNEQFF
.	TRBJ2-7	TRBV5-4	.	TGTGCCAGCAGCACAGGTTGGGACGGTACCTACGAGCAGTACTTC	CASSTGWDGTYEQYF
.	TRBJ2-3	TRBV5-1	.	TGCGCCAGCAGCTTGGACAGGGCCACAGATACGCAGTATTTT	CASSLDRATDTQYF
once	TRBJ1-5	TRBV6-5	TRBD1	TGTGCCAGCAGTCGGGACAGGAGCTTCAATCAGCCCCAGCATTTT	CASSRDRSFNQPQHF
.	TRBJ2-7	TRBV1	.	TGCACCAGCAGCCCCCGGGGTAGCGGGAGGTCCTACGAGCAGTACTTC	CTSSPRGSGRSYEQYF
.	TRBJ2-2	TRBV18	.	TGTGCCAGCTCACCTCGAGCGGGCGGGGAGCTGTTTTTT	CASSPRAGGELFF
.	TRBJ1-1	TRBV30	.	TGTGCCTGGAGTGTAATTCGGGGGCTGGGCACTGAAGCTTTCTTT	CAWSVIRGLGTEAFF
.	TRBJ2-3	TRBV18	.	TGTGCCAGCTCACCACCGTCTGTAGGGGCAGATACGCAGTATTTT	CASSPPSVGADTQYF
.	TRBJ2-2	TRBV4-2	.	TGTGCCAGCAGCCAAAGGGTCGCGAACACCGGGGAGCTGTTTTTT	CASSQRVANTGELFF
.	TRBJ1-4	TRBV9	TRBD1	TGTGCCAGCAGCGTAGACTCCGGGACAGGTGATGAAAAACTGTTTTTT	CASSVDSGTGDEKLFF
.	TRBJ2-3	TRBV5-1	.	TGCGCCAGCAGCTTGGGCCGACTAGTTTCCAGAGATACGCAGTATTTT	CASSLGRLVSRDTQYF
.	TRBJ2-7	TRBV29-1	.	TGCAGCGTTGCGGCCGGTCCGAGCTCCTACGAGCAGTACTTC	CSVAAGPSSYEQYF
.	TRBJ2-1	TRBV7-8	.	TGTGCCAGCAGCTTAGATTGGTTAGGGCGGGGTCCCTACAATGAGCAGTTCTTC	CASSLDWLGRGPYNEQFF
.	TRBJ1-4	TRBV30	.	TGTGCCTGGAGTGTATCCGGGACGCCCGAAAAACTGTTTTTT	CAWSVSGTPEKLFF
.	TRBJ2-3	TRBV5-1	.	TGCGCCAGCACCTTAGGCGGCACAGATACGCAGTATTTT	CASTLGGTDTQYF
once	TRBJ2-7	TRBV30	.	TGTGCCTGGAGTGTACTTTGGCAATCCTACGAGCAGTACTTC	CAWSVLWQSYEQYF
.	TRBJ1-1	TRBV6-5	.	TGTGCCAGCAGTACACTAAGGGGAGGCACTGAAGCTTTCTTT	CASSTLRGGTEAFF
.	TRBJ2-3	TRBV6-5	.	TGTGCCAGCACCGACGCGATTGAAGATACGCAGTATTTT	CASTDAIEDTQYF
.	TRBJ2-1	TRBV7-2	TRBD2	TGTGCCAGCAGCTTAGCAGGACTAGCGGGCAATGAGCAGTTCTTC	CASSLAGLAGNEQFF
.	TRBJ2-6	TRBV5-4	.	TGTGCCAGCAGCGATGGGGGCGCTGGGGCCAACGTCCTGACTTTC	CASSDGGAGANVLTF
.	TRBJ2-4	TRBV7-9	.	TGTGCCAGCAGCTTCGACCGGTGCTTC	CASSFDRCF
once	TRBJ1-6	TRBV3-1/TRBV3-2	.	TGTGCCAGCAGCCCGGTGGGAAATTCACCCCTCCACTTT	CASSPVGNSPLHF
.	TRBJ2-5	TRBV6-5	.	TGTGCCAGCAGTTACTCGACTAGGGAGACCCAGTACTTC	CASSYSTRETQYF
once	TRBJ2-5	TRBV6-5	.	TGTGCCAGCAGGATGCATGGGGACGAGACCCAGTACTTC	CASRMHGDETQYF
.	TRBJ2-7	TRBV15	.	TGTGCCACCAGCAGAGATCGGGGGGCGTACGAGCAGTACTTC	CATSRDRGAYEQYF
few	TRBJ1-6	TRBV30	.	TGTGCCTGGAGTAGGGTTAGGTCACCCCTCCACTTT	CAWSRVRSPLHF
.	TRBJ2-4	TRBV3-1/TRBV3-2	.	TGTGCCAGCAGCCCTCCGGGGGCAAACATTCAGTACTTC	CASSPPGANIQYF
.	TRBJ1-2	TRBV28	.	TGTGCCAGCAGTTTCGACAGTACTTATGGCTACACCTTC	CASSFDSTYGYTF
.	TRBJ1-1	TRBV7-9	.	TGTGCCAGCAGCTTAGAAACTGAAGCTTTCTTT	CASSLETEAFF
.	TRBJ2-3	TRBV30	TRBD2	TGTGCCTGGGACTGGGAGGGAACAGATACGCAGTATTTT	CAWDWEGTDTQYF
.	TRBJ1-1	TRBV3-1/TRBV3-2	.	TGTGCCAGCAGCCAAGCAGGGGCCGACACTGAAGCTTTCTTT	CASSQAGADTEAFF
.	TRBJ2-5	TRBV3-1/TRBV3-2	TRBD2	TGTGCCAGCAGCCAAGGGTCTAGCGGGGGCCAAGAGACCCAGTACTTC	CASSQGSSGGQETQYF
.	TRBJ2-3	TRBV5-1	.	TGCGCCAGCAGCCCCACGGCCGTCCAAGATACGCAGTATTTT	CASSPTAVQDTQYF
.	TRBJ2-3	TRBV5-4	TRBD2	TGTGCCAGCAGCTCAGGCAAGACTAGCGGCACAGATACGCAGTATTTT	CASSSGKTSGTDTQYF